The 5 T cell receptor beta chains listed next were all sequenced from one sample in a study of shared clonotypes between healthy human individuals. TCRdb keeps only in-frame clones here, not all; method: immunoSEQ multiplex PCR. The sample lists roughly 640,000 clones, more than 95% occurring once. Material: naive CD4+ T cells sorted from blood. Subset denoted: CD45RA+ positively selected. Every receptor here comes from a woman aged 30 to 39 in good health.

The chain is built from TRBV4-2 and TRBJ1-5, with D perhaps TRBD1 (6 bases). In germline, CDR1 is LGHNA, CDR2 YNFKEQ. Trimming took 2 bases from V and 3 from J, leaving 29 bases between them. This CDR3 spans 21 amino acids. The CDR3 spells CASSQPDGTQHKLTNNQPQHF. In nucleotides, the CDR3 is TGTGCCAGCAGCCAACCGGACGGGACACAGCATAAACTCACTAACAATCAGCCCCAGCATTTT.

The gene calls are TRBV15 and TRBJ1-4; 7 bases map to TRBD1. This CDR3 comprises 15 residues. Per the germline V gene, CDR1 is LNHNV and CDR2 is YYDKDF (reference sequence). The J segment lost 3 bases and the V segment lost 4 bases, leaving 5 bases of the junction unmatched. CDR3 residues: CATSTRQGSNEKLFF. The CDR3 DNA is TGTGCCACCAGCACGCGACAGGGATCTAATGAAAAACTGTTTTTT.

This chain connects TRBV27 to TRBJ1-5; 8 bases map to TRBD1. The length of the CDR3 is 15 residues. Germline V gene sequence: CDR1 MNHEY, CDR2 SMNVEV (reference sequence). J gave up 4 bases and V 3 bases, and 5 bases lay outside the gene matches. Here the CDR3 reads CASSFGQGRNQPQHF. As DNA, the CDR3 is TGTGCCAGCAGTTTCGGACAGGGAAGGAATCAGCCCCAGCATTTT.

With regard to this clone: The same CDR3 is also encoded by other DNA sequences in this sample. This rearrangement joins TRBV28 to TRBJ2-3; D remains ambiguous. CDR1 MDHEN and CDR2 SYDVKM come from the germline V gene. This CDR3 contains 14 residues. V dropped 3 bases and J dropped 0 bases, with 7 bases sitting between them. The CDR3 DNA follows: TGTGCCAGCAGTTTGAGACTTAGCACAGATACGCAGTATTTT. Translating gives CASSLRLSTDTQYF. Complete variable domain (other parts from reference TRBV28 and TRBJ2-3): DVKVTQSSRYLVKRTGEKVFLECVQDMDHENMFWYRQDPGLGLRLIYFSYDVKMKEKGDIPEGYSVSREKKERFSLILESASTNQTSMYLCASSLRLSTDTQYFGPGTRLTVL.

The genes are TRBV29-1 and TRBJ2-2; D is possibly TRBD2 (6 bases). Trimming removed 5 bases from V and 4 bases from J, with 11 bases in between. This CDR3 region has 13 residues. Germline V CDR1 and CDR2: SQVTM, ANQGSEA. The CDR3 sequence is CSVLEGSTGELFF. In nucleotides, the CDR3 is TGCAGCGTTTTGGAGGGGAGCACCGGGGAGCTGTTTTTT.